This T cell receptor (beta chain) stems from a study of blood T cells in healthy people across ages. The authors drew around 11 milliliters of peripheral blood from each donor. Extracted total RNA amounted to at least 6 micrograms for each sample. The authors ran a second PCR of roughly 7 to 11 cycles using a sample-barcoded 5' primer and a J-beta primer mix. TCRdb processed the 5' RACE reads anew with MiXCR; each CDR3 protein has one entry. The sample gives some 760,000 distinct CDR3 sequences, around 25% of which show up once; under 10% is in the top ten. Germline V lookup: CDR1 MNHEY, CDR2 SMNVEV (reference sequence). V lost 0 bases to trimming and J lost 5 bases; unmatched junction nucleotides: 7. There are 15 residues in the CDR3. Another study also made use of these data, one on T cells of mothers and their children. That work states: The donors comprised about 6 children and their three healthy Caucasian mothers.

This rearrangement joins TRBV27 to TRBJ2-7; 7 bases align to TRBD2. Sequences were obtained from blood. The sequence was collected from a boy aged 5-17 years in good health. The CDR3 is CASSLSIGGSDEQYF. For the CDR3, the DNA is TGTGCCAGCAGTTTATCGATCGGCGGGAGCGACGAGCAGTACTTC.